This TCR beta chain was recovered during a study of T cells in Graves' hyperthyroidism and ophthalmopathy. General study points: From stable hyperthyroidism, ophthalmopathy was separated by a 13 V-J model. Blood shared most expanded thyroid clonotypes above 0.001.

This clonotype has a handful of counts. The target antigen is unknown. Disease duration was under 3 months in the ophthalmopathy patients, who also had a Clinical Activity Score of at least 3 and a NOSPECS grade of at least 4. Criteria for exclusion of patients were uncontrolled infection, other autoimmune disease, pregnancy or lactation. Amplified TCR beta CDR3 regions came from RNA transcripts. First-round RT-PCR of the TCR CDR3 relied on the HTBI primer set. TCRdb re-called the multiplex PCR reads with MiXCR, one entry per CDR3 protein. The table includes approximately 400,000 distinct CDR3 sequences, less than 20% detected once. Sequencing was performed on blood. This receptor was taken from a man aged 18 to 30 with Graves' ophthalmopathy.

For the CDR3, the DNA is TGTGCCAGCAGTCTGGGACGGAGTAGCAATCAGCCCCAGCATTTT. Encoded protein: CASSLGRSSNQPQHF. The chain has TRBV27 and TRBJ1-5, with a weak D call TRBD1 (5 bases). Per germline, CDR1 MNHEY and CDR2 SMNVEV (reference sequence). The V and J ends lost 5 bases and 0 bases respectively, with 11 bases between them. The CDR3 spans 15 residues.